The rows below give T cell receptor beta chains drawn from one sample of a study of stem cell transplantation in POMP-related autoinflammatory disease. The assay was immunoSEQ multiplex PCR, and TCRdb's table has in-frame clones only and misses some. The sample holds tens of thousands of clones, approximately 91% seen once. Source: CD4+ T cells from PBMCs, taken after stem cell transplantation. The source of these receptors is a human patient with POMP-related autoinflammation and immune dysregulation (PRAID). Some T cells may possibly be graft donor cells. Both conserved end residues are part of each CDR3. A D gene is named only where the DNA matches it firmly. Part of the rows lack a size; the others show once, few, many or a class for expanded clones.

J | V | D | size | CDR3 | DNA
TRBJ1-2 | TRBV18 | TRBD1 | NA | CASSTRDRGNYGYTF | TGTGCCAGCTCAACCCGGGACAGGGGAAACTATGGCTACACCTTC
TRBJ2-1 | TRBV12-3/TRBV12-4 | NA | once | CASSPWHNEQFF | TGTGCCAGCAGTCCCTGGCACAATGAGCAGTTCTTC
TRBJ1-1 | TRBV20-1 | TRBD1 | NA | CSAEDRAAFF | TGCAGTGCGGAAGACAGGGCAGCTTTCTTT
TRBJ2-7 | TRBV7-7 | NA | NA | CASSLQGGPAYEQYF | TGTGCCAGCAGCTTACAGGGGGGCCCCGCGTACGAGCAGTACTTC
TRBJ2-2 | TRBV4-1 | TRBD2 | NA | CASSRRLAGDSGELFF | TGCGCCAGCAGCCGCAGACTAGCGGGAGATTCCGGGGAGCTGTTTTTT
TRBJ2-1 | TRBV19 | TRBD2 | NA | CASSPSGRRNEQFF | TGTGCCAGTAGCCCTAGCGGGAGGAGAAATGAGCAGTTCTTC
TRBJ1-1 | TRBV29-1 | NA | once | CSGRGLNTEAFF | TGCAGCGGCAGGGGCCTGAACACTGAAGCTTTCTTT
TRBJ2-5 | TRBV14 | NA | NA | CASSRGSRGETQYF | TGTGCCAGCAGCCGGGGTAGCCGGGGAGAGACCCAGTACTTC
TRBJ2-7 | TRBV6-5 | NA | NA | CASSRRGDYEQYF | TGTGCCAGCAGCAGGAGGGGGGACTACGAGCAGTACTTC
TRBJ1-5 | TRBV19 | NA | NA | CASSTTGLDNQPQHF | TGTGCCAGTAGTACGACAGGCCTCGACAATCAGCCCCAGCATTTT
TRBJ1-2 | TRBV30 | NA | NA | CAWSAQGRGGYTF | TGTGCCTGGAGTGCTCAGGGCCGTGGGGGCTACACCTTC
TRBJ1-1 | TRBV11-2 | NA | NA | CASSPSGRSPAFF | TGTGCCAGCAGCCCAAGTGGCAGGTCGCCAGCTTTCTTT
TRBJ2-3 | TRBV5-1 | TRBD2 | once | CASSLSSGRADTQYF | TGCGCCAGCAGCTTATCTAGCGGGAGGGCAGATACGCAGTATTTT
TRBJ2-1 | TRBV5-1 | NA | NA | CASSLKLWTNPLPNEQFF | TGCGCCAGCAGCTTGAAATTATGGACCAATCCTTTACCCAATGAGCAGTTCTTC
TRBJ2-2 | TRBV6-5 | NA | NA | CATRTDVVRELFF | TGTGCCACTCGGACAGACGTCGTAAGGGAGCTGTTTTTT
TRBJ1-3 | TRBV5-4 | NA | NA | CASSLDRTSGNTIYF | TGTGCCAGCAGCTTGGATCGAACCTCTGGAAACACCATATATTTT
TRBJ2-5 | TRBV20-1 | NA | NA | CSARQQETQYF | TGCAGTGCTAGACAGCAAGAGACCCAGTACTTC
TRBJ2-5 | TRBV9 | NA | NA | CASSKQGLAGRETQYF | TGTGCCAGCAGCAAACAGGGGCTAGCAGGGAGGGAGACCCAGTACTTC
TRBJ2-7 | TRBV10-3 | NA | NA | CAIMGTDSYEQYF | TGTGCCATCATGGGTACAGACTCCTACGAGCAGTACTTC
TRBJ2-2 | TRBV5-1 | NA | NA | CASSPRQTTITGELFF | TGCGCCAGCAGCCCCAGGCAAACGACTATTACCGGGGAGCTGTTTTTT
TRBJ2-2 | TRBV5-6 | TRBD2 | NA | CASSLGPSGTGELFF | TGTGCCAGCAGCTTGGGTCCTAGCGGGACCGGGGAGCTGTTTTTT
TRBJ1-2 | TRBV5-1 | NA | NA | CASSPGHNYTF | TGCGCCAGCAGCCCCGGGCATAATTACACCTTC
TRBJ2-1 | TRBV7-6 | TRBD2 | once | CASSLARGSHVYNEQFF | TGTGCCAGCAGCTTAGCGCGGGGGAGCCACGTCTACAATGAGCAGTTCTTC
TRBJ1-1 | TRBV5-1 | TRBD1 | once | CASSYGQGWNTEAFF | TGCGCCAGCAGCTATGGACAGGGTTGGAACACTGAAGCTTTCTTT
TRBJ1-5 | TRBV30 | NA | NA | CAWSLQDNQPQHF | TGTGCCTGGAGTTTGCAGGATAATCAGCCCCAGCATTTT
TRBJ2-5 | TRBV5-1 | NA | NA | CASSLGGLGETQYF | TGCGCCAGCAGCTTGGGGGGTCTGGGGGAGACCCAGTACTTC
TRBJ2-1 | TRBV5-1 | NA | once | CASTRAGRRAYNEQFF | TGCGCCAGCACACGCGCAGGACGTCGGGCCTACAATGAGCAGTTCTTC
TRBJ2-2 | TRBV7-8 | TRBD2 | NA | CASSPSVLAGTITGELFF | TGTGCCAGCAGCCCGTCGGTGCTAGCGGGCACGATCACCGGGGAGCTGTTTTTT
TRBJ2-3 | TRBV19 | NA | NA | CASRGLSDTQYF | TGTGCCAGTAGAGGACTATCAGATACGCAGTATTTT
TRBJ2-1 | TRBV24-1 | TRBD1 | NA | CATSEGQVHYNEQFF | TGTGCCACCAGTGAGGGACAGGTCCACTACAATGAGCAGTTCTTC
TRBJ2-7 | TRBV3-1/TRBV3-2 | NA | NA | CASSPRVSLNYEQYF | TGTGCCAGCAGTCCCCGGGTTTCGCTTAACTACGAGCAGTACTTC
TRBJ1-6 | TRBV11-1 | NA | NA | CASSEGYSPLHF | TGTGCCAGCAGCGAGGGGTATTCACCCCTCCACTTT
TRBJ2-1 | TRBV12-3/TRBV12-4 | NA | NA | CASSLAATNEQFF | TGTGCCAGCAGTTTAGCGGCTACCAATGAGCAGTTCTTC
TRBJ2-1 | TRBV2 | TRBD2 | NA | CATLQLGGTRAYNEQFF | TGTGCCACCCTGCAGCTGGGGGGGACGAGGGCCTACAATGAGCAGTTCTTC
TRBJ1-2 | TRBV18 | TRBD1 | once | CASSRDREAGYTF | TGTGCCAGCTCACGGGACAGAGAAGCTGGCTACACCTTC
TRBJ2-3 | TRBV5-4 | TRBD2 | NA | CASSLVSSGRVGDTQYF | TGTGCCAGCAGCTTGGTCAGTAGTGGGAGGGTGGGGGATACGCAGTATTTT
TRBJ2-1 | TRBV7-3 | TRBD2 | NA | CASSFRGDEQFF | TGTGCCAGCAGCTTCCGGGGGGATGAGCAGTTCTTC